Sequencing of this T cell receptor beta chain was carried out in a study of cytomegalovirus exposure and HLA in healthy donors. At the level of the study: Early released data comprised around 79 million unique TCRs from HLA-typed donors. Whole-study results and caveats: TCR beta sequences reportedly predicted the HLA-A and HLA-B alleles of most subjects accurately.

With regard to this clone: Its antigen is unknown.

The CDR3 sequence is 15 residues long. In germline, CDR1 is PRHDT, CDR2 FYEKMQ (reference sequence). With V trimmed by 5 bases and J by 4 bases, 6 bases remained unmatched. With 60 Vbeta and 13 Jbeta primers, the PCR was carried out. TCRdb's table, derived via immunoSEQ multiplex PCR, lists solely in-frame clones and lacks some. The data contain roughly 150,000 clones, 70% to 80% of them singletons. Sample: PBMCs. The clonotype comes from a man between 40 and 49 years old in good health and CMV-seronegative. This rearrangement joins TRBV13 to TRBJ2-1; TRBD1 agrees at 9 bases. The CDR3 loop reads CASSLGGQGYNEQFF. The CDR3 DNA follows: TGTGCCAGCAGCCTGGGGGGACAGGGATACAATGAGCAGTTCTTC.